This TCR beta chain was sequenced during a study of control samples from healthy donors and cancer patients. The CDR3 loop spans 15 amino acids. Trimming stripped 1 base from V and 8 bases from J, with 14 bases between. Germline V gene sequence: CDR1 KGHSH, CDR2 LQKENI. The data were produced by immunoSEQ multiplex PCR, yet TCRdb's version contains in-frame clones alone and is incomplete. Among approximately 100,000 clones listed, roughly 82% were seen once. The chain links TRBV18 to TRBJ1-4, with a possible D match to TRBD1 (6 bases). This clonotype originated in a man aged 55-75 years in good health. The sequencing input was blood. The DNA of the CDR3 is TGTGCCAGCTCACCACGATCAGGGGCGCACGAAAAACTGTTTTTT. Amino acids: CASSPRSGAHEKLFF.